The next 11 T cell receptor beta chains were all read from a single sample in a study of tumor-infiltrating lymphocytes in primary liver carcinoma. Unsorted whole blood served as the source of blood RNA, and germline DNA was extracted as well. TCR beta cDNA was prepared out of roughly 500 ng total RNA by means of a constant-region primer. Three nested multiplex PCR rounds, a slightly modified ARM-PCR, produced the libraries for TCR beta. Investigators reported that the first two PCR rounds, at approximately 11 cycles each, used TRBV1-TRBV30 forward primers with a C-beta reverse primer. MiXCR, applied by TCRdb to the multiplex PCR reads, yields one record per CDR3 protein. This sample yields around 330,000 distinct CDR3 sequences, of which around 50% are seen a single time; 17% belongs to the top ten. Sequenced material: peripheral blood. All receptors come from a woman in her twenties or thirties with primary liver carcinoma and hepatitis B virus infection.

Remarks on this clonotype: It may be a read error: a sequence one base away is much more abundant. The chain joins TRBV4-1 to TRBJ2-7; D possibly uses TRBD1 or TRBD2 (5 bases each). Trimming removed 0 bases from V and 2 bases from J, with 11 bases in between. The CDR3 has 15 amino acids. The germline V gene has CDR1 MGHRA and CDR2 YSYEKL. CDR3 coding DNA: TGCGCCAGCAGCCAAGATGGGGGTTCCGCCTACGAGCAGTACTTC. Residues: CASSQDGGSAYEQYF.

J is TRBJ2-7 and V is TRBV4-1, with 8 bases lining up with TRBD2. CDR1 is MGHRA and CDR2 is YSYEKL in the germline V gene. The CDR3 contains 17 residues. Losses at the gene ends were 2 bases for V and 2 bases for J; bases not matched to a gene: 11. This chain's CDR3 is CASSQIRGTSDTYEQYF. In DNA, the CDR3 is TGCGCCAGCAGCCAAATAAGGGGGACTAGTGACACCTACGAGCAGTACTTC.

To note about this clonotype: A read error may be the cause here, since a much bigger clone is one base away. This chain links TRBV4-3 with TRBJ1-2; D gene uncertain. The length of the CDR3 is 15 residues. Germline assignment: CDR1 LGHNA and CDR2 YSLEER. CDR3 in amino acids: CASSQDLGGPNGHTF. In DNA, the CDR3 is TGCGCCAGCAGCCAAGATCTCGGTGGCCCAAATGGCCACACCTTC.

Concerning this clonotype: The conserved phenylalanine or tryptophan is not found at the CDR3 terminus, so this likely reflects a read error. V gene TRBV12-3 or TRBV12-4 combines with J gene TRBJ2-2; a weak D match, TRBD2 (6 bases). V lost 6 bases to trimming and J lost 4 bases, with 12 bases between them. This CDR3 is built from 14 residues. CDR3 region: CASRPGDFTGELFY. Written as DNA, the CDR3 is TGTGCCAGCAGACCGGGGGACTTCACCGGGGAGCTGTTTTAT.

As regards this clonotype: This CDR3 is missing its conserved last phenylalanine or tryptophan, likely due to a read error. V usage is TRBV28 and J usage is TRBJ2-7, with a tentative D call TRBD2 (5 bases). Between the trimmed V and J ends, which lost 7 bases and 0 bases, there was a span of 13 bases. Germline V lookup: CDR1 MDHEN, CDR2 SYDVKM. The CDR3 is made up of 14 amino acids. The CDR3 DNA is TGTGCCAGCAACCAGGAGGCTGGCTCCTACGAGCAGTACATC. Protein sequence: CASNQEAGSYEQYI.

This clonotype was counted at least ten times. A read error may account for a junction end that differs from germline. V is TRBV12-3 or TRBV12-4 and J is TRBJ1-1, with D maybe TRBD1 (6 bases). The CDR3 sequence is 13 residues long. The CDR3 spells CASSLGGGTEAFF. The DNA for the CDR3 is TGTGCCAGCAGCTTAGGGGGGGGGACTGAAGCTTTCTTT.

Comments on this clonotype: At one boundary the junction diverges from the germline segment, which might be a read error. This CDR3 is CASSRDGIGAYEQYF. CDR3 DNA: TGTGCCAGCAGTCGAGACGGGATAGGGGCCTACGAGCAGTATTTC. The chain joins TRBV6-5 to TRBJ2-7; D is perhaps TRBD1 or TRBD2 (5 bases each). CDR1 is MNHEY, CDR2 SVGAGI, per germline. This CDR3 spans 15 amino acids.

The chain has TRBV12-3 or TRBV12-4 and TRBJ2-1; TRBD1 matches 8 bases. The CDR3 spans 15 residues. V was pared by 6 bases and J by 3 bases, with 7 bases of the junction left unmatched. In nucleotides, the CDR3 is TGTGCCAGCAGCAAAAAGACAGGGGTCTACAATGAGCAGTTCTTC. Amino acids: CASSKKTGVYNEQFF.

In the case of this clonotype: One junction end disagrees with the germline gene, perhaps due to a read error. This sequence joins TRBV11-1 and TRBJ2-1; the D gene is possibly TRBD2 (7 bases). This CDR3 region has 16 residues. Germline V gene sequence: CDR1 SGHAT, CDR2 FQDESV (reference sequence). The CDR3 is CVSSLVQRGGLNEQFF. For the CDR3, the DNA is TGTGTCAGCAGCTTAGTGCAGAGGGGGGGGCTTAATGAGCAGTTCTTC.

The chain joins TRBV11-3 to TRBJ1-2, with D uncertain. V shed 5 bases and J shed 8 bases, with 21 bases lying between them. This CDR3 contains 15 residues. CDR1 is SGHNT and CDR2 is YENEEA in the germline V gene. The CDR3 sequence is CASSERTIGSYGYTF. CDR3 nucleotides: TGTGCCAGCAGCGAGCGGACGATAGGGAGTTACGGCTACACCTTC.

On this clonotype itself: A much larger clone differs by one base, so this may be a read error. This chain connects TRBV29-1 to TRBJ2-1, with 10 bases identical to TRBD2. V shed 6 bases and J 5 bases; nucleotides not matched to a gene: 10. Germline values: CDR1 SQVTM, CDR2 ANQGSEA. There are 15 residues in the CDR3. CDR3 coding DNA: TGCAGCGTGAGTCCGACTAGCGGGTGGGACAATGAGCAGTTCTTC. Translation gives CSVSPTSGWDNEQFF.